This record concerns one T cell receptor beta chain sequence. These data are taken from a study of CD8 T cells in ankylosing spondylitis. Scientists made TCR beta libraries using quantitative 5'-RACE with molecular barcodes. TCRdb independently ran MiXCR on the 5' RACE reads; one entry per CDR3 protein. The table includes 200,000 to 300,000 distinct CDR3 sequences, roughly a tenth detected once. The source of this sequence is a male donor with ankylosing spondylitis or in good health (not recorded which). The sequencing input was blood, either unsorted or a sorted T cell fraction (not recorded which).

Written as DNA, the CDR3 is TGTGCCAGCAGGGACGGCGGGGCAACTTCACCCCTCCACTTT. It codes for CASRDGGATSPLHF. The rearrangement joins TRBV12-3 or TRBV12-4 to TRBJ1-6; D possibly corresponds to TRBD1 (5 bases). Between the trimmed V and J ends, which lost 6 bases and 9 bases, there was a span of 15 bases. The CDR3 runs to 14 residues.